The rows below give T cell receptor beta chains drawn from one sample of a study of CD8 T cells in ankylosing spondylitis. MiXCR, run by TCRdb on the 5' RACE reads, gives a single entry per CDR3 protein. The sample records under 400,000 distinct CDR3 sequences, around 10% being singletons. Input material: blood, either unsorted or a sorted T cell fraction (not recorded which). The receptors shown here come from a female donor with ankylosing spondylitis or in good health (not recorded which). Both conserved end residues are part of each CDR3. A D gene is named only where the DNA matches it firmly. Clone size is shown for a subset of rows, as once, few, many or a class of expanded clone.

>17|NA|TRBV12-3/TRBV12-4|TRBD1|TRBJ2-3
CASSLGTGVASTDTQYF
TGTGCCAGCAGTTTAGGGACAGGGGTGGCTAGCACAGATACGCAGTATTTT
>18|many|TRBV28|TRBD1|TRBJ1-6
CASRPGQRNRRVNSPLHF
TGTGCCAGCAGGCCGGGACAGCGCAACAGGCGAGTGAATTCACCCCTCCACTTT
>15|few|TRBV5-5|NA|TRBJ2-5
CASSLDRGSMGTQYF
TGTGCCAGCAGCTTGGACCGGGGCTCCATGGGGACCCAGTACTTC
>15|few|TRBV12-3/TRBV12-4|NA|TRBJ2-7
CASSPPSGGAYEQYF
TGTGCCAGCAGTCCCCCCAGCGGAGGCGCCTACGAGCAGTACTTC
>13|many|TRBV7-9|NA|TRBJ1-1
CASSLSQGLEAFF
TGTGCCAGCAGCTTAAGCCAAGGCCTTGAAGCTTTCTTT
>13|many|TRBV5-1|TRBD2|TRBJ2-1
CASGEREYGEQFF
TGCGCCAGCGGAGAGCGGGAGTATGGTGAGCAGTTCTTC
>16|few|TRBV11-2|NA|TRBJ1-1
CASSLEGGLMNTEAFF
TGTGCCAGCAGCTTAGAGGGGGGTCTCATGAACACTGAAGCTTTCTTT
>12|many|TRBV9|NA|TRBJ1-6
CASSGNDSPLHF
TGTGCCAGCAGCGGGAATGATTCACCCCTCCACTTT
>16|NA|TRBV4-1|TRBD1|TRBJ2-3
CASSLRDRPPTDTQYF
TGCGCCAGCAGCCTACGGGACAGGCCCCCCACAGATACGCAGTATTTT
>14|many|TRBV6-2/TRBV6-3|NA|TRBJ2-7
CASSSPAWAREQYF
TGTGCCAGCAGTTCCCCTGCCTGGGCGCGCGAGCAGTACTTC
>15|many|TRBV5-6|NA|TRBJ1-4
CASSYPSATNEKLFF
TGTGCCAGCAGTTACCCTTCTGCGACTAATGAAAAACTGTTTTTT
>15|NA|TRBV7-2|NA|TRBJ1-3
CASSLLGRAGNTIYF
TGTGCCAGCAGCTTACTGGGGAGGGCTGGAAACACCATATATTTT
>15|many|TRBV5-1|NA|TRBJ1-2
CASSHTPGPMDGYTF
TGCGCCAGCAGCCACACTCCGGGCCCGATGGATGGCTACACCTTC
>16|NA|TRBV11-2|TRBD2|TRBJ2-2
CASSAAPGLETGELFF
TGTGCCAGCAGCGCAGCTCCGGGACTAGAAACCGGGGAGCTGTTTTTT
>16|many|TRBV4-3|NA|TRBJ2-1
CASSLSAGAQYNEQFF
TGCGCCAGCAGCCTCTCGGCCGGAGCCCAATACAATGAGCAGTTCTTC
>15|many|TRBV20-1|TRBD1|TRBJ1-6
CSVGRGLSYNSPLHF
TGCAGTGTAGGCAGGGGGCTCTCCTATAATTCACCCCTCCACTTT
>14|NA|TRBV20-1|NA|TRBJ2-1
CSATGSGPYNEQFF
TGCAGTGCTACGGGATCCGGGCCCTACAATGAGCAGTTCTTC
>15|many|TRBV5-1|TRBD2|TRBJ2-1
CASSLTSGSPNEQFF
TGCGCCAGCAGCTTGACTAGCGGGAGCCCTAATGAGCAGTTCTTC
>13|NA|TRBV20-1|TRBD1|TRBJ2-2
CSAPDRHTGELFF
TGCAGTGCTCCGGACAGGCACACCGGGGAGCTGTTTTTT
>18|many|TRBV20-1|TRBD2|TRBJ2-2
CSARDRTSGGANTGELFF
TGCAGTGCTAGAGATCGGACTAGCGGGGGAGCTAACACCGGGGAGCTGTTTTTT
>15|many|TRBV6-1|NA|TRBJ1-3
CASGVDGGAGNTIYF
TGTGCCAGCGGCGTAGATGGGGGGGCTGGAAACACCATATATTTT
>17|NA|TRBV7-6|NA|TRBJ1-4
CASSLDQGPNLNEKLFF
TGTGCCAGCAGCTTAGACCAGGGACCAAACCTCAATGAAAAACTGTTTTTT
>18|many|TRBV5-1|NA|TRBJ1-1
CASSLSPGWEGMNTEAFF
TGCGCCAGCAGCCTGTCCCCCGGTTGGGAGGGGATGAACACTGAAGCTTTCTTT
>15|NA|TRBV7-2|TRBD2|TRBJ2-2
CASSLGLAGAWELFF
TGTGCCAGCAGCTTAGGACTAGCGGGAGCCTGGGAGCTGTTTTTT
>12|many|TRBV6-5|NA|TRBJ2-1
CASGTAGSRQFF
TGTGCCAGCGGAACCGCCGGGAGTCGGCAGTTCTTC
>14|many|TRBV28|TRBD2|TRBJ2-1
CASSPSGRYNEQFF
TGTGCCAGCAGTCCGAGCGGGAGGTACAATGAGCAGTTCTTC
>13|many|TRBV27|NA|TRBJ2-3
CASSFQVTDTQYF
TGTGCCAGCAGTTTCCAGGTAACAGATACGCAGTATTTT
>14|NA|TRBV11-2|NA|TRBJ1-1
CASSSGPQGTEAFF
TGTGCCAGCAGCTCGGGCCCCCAGGGAACTGAAGCTTTCTTT
>15|many|TRBV7-7|NA|TRBJ2-5
CASSLSRVLGETQYF
TGTGCTAGCAGCTTAAGCAGGGTTTTAGGAGAGACCCAGTACTTC
>15|many|TRBV7-2|TRBD1|TRBJ1-5
CASSSQGAINQPQHF
TGTGCCAGCAGCTCGCAGGGGGCTATCAATCAGCCCCAGCATTTT
>16|many|TRBV24-1|NA|TRBJ2-2
CATSDPTSQATGELFF
TGTGCCACCAGTGACCCAACTTCACAGGCGACCGGGGAGCTGTTTTTT
>15|NA|TRBV6-1|NA|TRBJ2-2
CASSEPGRNTGELFF
TGTGCCAGCAGTGAACCGGGCCGGAACACCGGGGAGCTGTTTTTT
>14|many|TRBV7-6|NA|TRBJ2-7
CASSLAEGSYEQYF
TGTGCCAGCAGCTTAGCCGAGGGCTCCTACGAGCAGTACTTC
>11|few|TRBV5-6|NA|TRBJ2-7
CASSRLQDGNF
TGTGCCAGCAGCCGCCTCCAAGACGGCAACTTC
>14|many|TRBV5-1|NA|TRBJ2-2
CASSLTGNTGELFF
TGTGCCAGCAGCCTGACAGGGAACACCGGGGAGCTGTTTTTT
>16|few|TRBV4-2|NA|TRBJ2-7
CASSLQAQGILYEQYF
TGTGCCAGCAGCCTCCAAGCTCAGGGGATTCTCTACGAGCAGTACTTC
>15|NA|TRBV5-1|NA|TRBJ2-5
CASSLRDARAETQYF
TGCGCCAGCAGCTTGAGAGATGCAAGGGCGGAGACCCAGTACTTC
>13|many|TRBV27|NA|TRBJ1-5
CASSGGGREPQHF
TGTGCCAGCAGTGGGGGAGGAAGGGAGCCCCAGCATTTT
>15|many|TRBV12-3/TRBV12-4|NA|TRBJ2-3
CASSLYGVGTDTQYF
TGTGCCAGCAGTCTCTACGGGGTAGGCACAGATACGCAGTATTTT
>15|NA|TRBV28|TRBD1|TRBJ2-7
CASSQRGPRSYEQYF
TGTGCCAGCAGTCAGAGGGGGCCGAGATCCTACGAGCAGTACTTC
>17|NA|TRBV11-2|NA|TRBJ2-7
CASSLGGLAYGDYEQYF
TGTGCCAGCAGCTTAGGAGGTCTAGCGTATGGGGACTACGAGCAGTACTTC
>14|many|TRBV15|NA|TRBJ1-6
CASRAGTQNSPLHF
TGTGCCTCCCGGGCGGGGACCCAAAATTCACCCCTCCACTTT
>10|many|TRBV20-1|NA|TRBJ2-7
CSASIYEQYF
TGCAGTGCTAGTATCTACGAGCAGTACTTC
>15|many|TRBV5-1|TRBD1|TRBJ2-2
CASSQRIQGAGELFF
TGCGCCAGCAGCCAGAGGATACAGGGGGCCGGGGAGCTGTTTTTT
>14|many|TRBV28|TRBD1|TRBJ1-1
CASSPDRLRFEAFF
TGTGCCAGCAGCCCGGACAGGTTGAGGTTTGAAGCTTTCTTT
>12|few|TRBV29-1|NA|TRBJ2-5
CSVVAVQETQYF
TGCAGCGTTGTGGCGGTACAAGAGACCCAGTACTTC
>16|NA|TRBV6-5|TRBD1|TRBJ2-5
CASSYFGQGAKETQYF
TGTGCCAGCAGTTACTTCGGACAGGGGGCCAAAGAGACCCAGTACTTC
>17|many|TRBV2|NA|TRBJ2-1
CASSVLTNPRSYNEQFF
TGTGCCAGCAGTGTGTTGACTAACCCCCGCTCCTACAATGAGCAGTTCTTC
>14|many|TRBV7-9|NA|TRBJ1-2
CASSHRDINYGYTF
TGTGCCAGCAGCCATCGGGACATTAACTATGGCTACACCTTC
>16|many|TRBV9|TRBD1|TRBJ2-2
CASSPRTGPGTGELFF
TGTGCCAGCAGCCCCAGGACAGGGCCGGGTACCGGGGAGCTGTTTTTT
>11|many|TRBV20-1|NA|TRBJ1-1
CSASFGTEAFF
TGCAGTGCTAGCTTCGGGACTGAAGCTTTCTTT
>14|few|TRBV29-1|NA|TRBJ2-1
CSVAVRDVNNEQFF
TGCAGCGTTGCGGTCAGGGACGTGAACAATGAGCAGTTCTTC
>17|many|TRBV10-3|TRBD1|TRBJ1-1
CAISESGTGGPDTEAFF
TGTGCCATCAGTGAGTCCGGGACAGGGGGCCCTGACACTGAAGCTTTCTTT
>15|many|TRBV12-3/TRBV12-4|NA|TRBJ1-1
CASSLDSFMNTEAFF
TGTGCCAGCAGTTTAGACAGTTTCATGAACACTGAAGCTTTCTTT
>16|many|TRBV11-3|NA|TRBJ2-2
CASSSTRISNTGELFF
TGTGCCAGCAGCTCGACTAGAATATCGAACACCGGGGAGCTGTTTTTT
>15|many|TRBV7-2|NA|TRBJ1-2
CASSLDARSNYGYTF
TGTGCCAGCAGCTTAGACGCGAGATCTAACTATGGCTACACCTTC
>15|many|TRBV12-3/TRBV12-4|NA|TRBJ2-7
CASSLAGRETYEQYF
TGTGCCAGCAGTTTAGCGGGGCGGGAAACTTACGAGCAGTACTTC